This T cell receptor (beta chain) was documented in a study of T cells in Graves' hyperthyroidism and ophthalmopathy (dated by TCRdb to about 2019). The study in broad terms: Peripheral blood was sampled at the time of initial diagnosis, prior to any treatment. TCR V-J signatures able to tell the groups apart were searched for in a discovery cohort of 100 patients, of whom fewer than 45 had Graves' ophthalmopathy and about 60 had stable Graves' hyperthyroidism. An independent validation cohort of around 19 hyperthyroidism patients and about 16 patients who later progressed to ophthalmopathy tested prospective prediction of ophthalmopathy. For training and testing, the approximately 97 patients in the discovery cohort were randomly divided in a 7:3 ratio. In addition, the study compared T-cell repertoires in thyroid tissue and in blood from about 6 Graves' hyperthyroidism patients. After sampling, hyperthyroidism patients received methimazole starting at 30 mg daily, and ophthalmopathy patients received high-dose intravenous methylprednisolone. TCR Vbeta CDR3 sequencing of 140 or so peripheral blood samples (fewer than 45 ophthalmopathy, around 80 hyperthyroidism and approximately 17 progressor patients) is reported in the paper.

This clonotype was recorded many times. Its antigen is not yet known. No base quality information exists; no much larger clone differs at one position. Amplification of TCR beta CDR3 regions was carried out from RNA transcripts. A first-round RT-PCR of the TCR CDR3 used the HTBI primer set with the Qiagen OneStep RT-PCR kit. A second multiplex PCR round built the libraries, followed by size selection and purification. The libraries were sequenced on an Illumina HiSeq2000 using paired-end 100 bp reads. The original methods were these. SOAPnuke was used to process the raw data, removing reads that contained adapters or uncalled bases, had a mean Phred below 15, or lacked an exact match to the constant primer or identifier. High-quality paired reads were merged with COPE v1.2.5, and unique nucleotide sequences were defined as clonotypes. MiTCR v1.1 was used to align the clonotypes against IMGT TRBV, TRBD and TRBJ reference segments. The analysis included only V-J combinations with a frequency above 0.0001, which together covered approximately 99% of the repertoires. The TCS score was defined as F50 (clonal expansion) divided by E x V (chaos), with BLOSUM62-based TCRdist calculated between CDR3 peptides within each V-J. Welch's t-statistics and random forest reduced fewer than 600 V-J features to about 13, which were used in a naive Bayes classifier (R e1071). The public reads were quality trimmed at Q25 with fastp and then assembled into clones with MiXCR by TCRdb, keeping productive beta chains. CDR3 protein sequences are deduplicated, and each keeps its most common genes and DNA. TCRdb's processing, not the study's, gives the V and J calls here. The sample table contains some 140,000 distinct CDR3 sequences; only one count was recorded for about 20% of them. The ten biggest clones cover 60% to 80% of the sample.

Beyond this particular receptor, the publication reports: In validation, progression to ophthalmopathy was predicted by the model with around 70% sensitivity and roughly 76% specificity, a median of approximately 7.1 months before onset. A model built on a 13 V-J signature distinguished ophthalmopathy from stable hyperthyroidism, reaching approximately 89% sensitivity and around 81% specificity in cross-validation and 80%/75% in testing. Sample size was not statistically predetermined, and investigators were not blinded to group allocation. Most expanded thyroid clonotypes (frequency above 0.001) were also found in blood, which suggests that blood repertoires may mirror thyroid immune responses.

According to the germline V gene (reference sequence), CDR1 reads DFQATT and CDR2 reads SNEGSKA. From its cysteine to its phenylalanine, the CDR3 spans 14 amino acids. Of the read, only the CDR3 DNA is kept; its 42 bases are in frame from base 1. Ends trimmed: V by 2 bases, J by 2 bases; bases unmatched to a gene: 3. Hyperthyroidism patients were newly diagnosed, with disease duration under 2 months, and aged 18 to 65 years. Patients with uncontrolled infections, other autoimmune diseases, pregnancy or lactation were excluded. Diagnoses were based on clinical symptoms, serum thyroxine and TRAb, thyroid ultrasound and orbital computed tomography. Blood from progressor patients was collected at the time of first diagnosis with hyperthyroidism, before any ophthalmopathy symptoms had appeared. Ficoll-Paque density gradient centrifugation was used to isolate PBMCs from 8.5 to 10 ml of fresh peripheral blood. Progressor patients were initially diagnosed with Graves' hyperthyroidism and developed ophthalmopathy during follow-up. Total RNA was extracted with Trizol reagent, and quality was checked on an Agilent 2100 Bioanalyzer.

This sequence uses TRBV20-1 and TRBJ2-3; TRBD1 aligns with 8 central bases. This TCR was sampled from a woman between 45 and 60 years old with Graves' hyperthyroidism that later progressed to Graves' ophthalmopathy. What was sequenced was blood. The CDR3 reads CSARRQGTTDTQYF. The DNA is TGCAGTGCTAGACGACAGGGGACCACAGATACGCAGTATTTT.